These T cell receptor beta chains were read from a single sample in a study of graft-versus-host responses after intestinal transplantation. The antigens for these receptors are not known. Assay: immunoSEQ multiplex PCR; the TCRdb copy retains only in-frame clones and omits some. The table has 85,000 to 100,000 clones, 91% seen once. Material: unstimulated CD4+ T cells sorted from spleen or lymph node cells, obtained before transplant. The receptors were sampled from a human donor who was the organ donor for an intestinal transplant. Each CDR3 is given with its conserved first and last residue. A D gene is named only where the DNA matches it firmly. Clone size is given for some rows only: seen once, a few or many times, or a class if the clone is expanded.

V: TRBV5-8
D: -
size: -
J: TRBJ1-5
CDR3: CASSWGSRGQPQHF
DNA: TGTGCCAGCAGCTGGGGGTCGCGGGGCCAGCCCCAGCATTTT

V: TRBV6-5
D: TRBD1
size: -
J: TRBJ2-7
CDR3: CASSLTDRTYEQYF
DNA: TGTGCCAGCAGTCTCACGGACAGGACCTACGAGCAGTACTTC

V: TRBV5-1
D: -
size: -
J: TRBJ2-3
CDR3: CASSSPSGGSTDTQYF
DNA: TGCGCCAGCAGCTCTCCCTCGGGGGGCAGCACAGATACGCAGTATTTT

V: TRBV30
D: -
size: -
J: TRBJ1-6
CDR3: CAWTVHRDSPLHF
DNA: TGTGCCTGGACTGTACACAGAGATTCACCCCTCCACTTT

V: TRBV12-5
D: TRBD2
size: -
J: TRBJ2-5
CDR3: CASGLWVAGGLRETQYF
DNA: TGTGCTAGTGGTCTCTGGGTAGCGGGGGGGCTTAGAGAGACCCAGTACTTC

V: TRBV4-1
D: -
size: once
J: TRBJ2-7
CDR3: CASSQELLAFEQYF
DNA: TGCGCCAGCAGCCAAGAACTCCTAGCCTTTGAGCAGTACTTC

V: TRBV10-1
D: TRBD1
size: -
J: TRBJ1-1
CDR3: CASKGQASSEAFF
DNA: TGCGCCAGCAAGGGACAGGCCTCATCTGAAGCTTTCTTT

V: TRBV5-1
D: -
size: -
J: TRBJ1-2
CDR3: CASSLAVTPDYGYTF
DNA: TGCGCCAGCAGCTTGGCTGTAACGCCAGACTATGGCTACACCTTC

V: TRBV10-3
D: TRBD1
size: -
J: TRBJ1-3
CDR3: CAISFGQGASGNTIYF
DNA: TGTGCCATCAGCTTCGGACAGGGGGCGTCTGGAAACACCATATATTTT

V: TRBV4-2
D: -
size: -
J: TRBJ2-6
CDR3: CASSHDTIQTGPGANVLTF
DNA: TGTGCCAGCAGCCATGATACTATACAGACAGGCCCTGGGGCCAACGTCCTGACTTTC

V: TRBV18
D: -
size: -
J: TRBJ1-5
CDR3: CASSLGDSNQPQHF
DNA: TGTGCCAGCTCACTCGGGGATAGCAATCAGCCCCAGCATTTT

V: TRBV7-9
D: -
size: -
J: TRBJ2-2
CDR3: CASSPLDQGWTGELFF
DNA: TGTGCCAGCAGCCCTCTCGACCAGGGATGGACCGGGGAGCTGTTTTTT

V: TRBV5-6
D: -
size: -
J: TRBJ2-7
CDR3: CASSLGLMRGPYEQYF
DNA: TGTGCCAGCAGCTTGGGGCTGATGAGAGGGCCCTACGAGCAGTACTTC

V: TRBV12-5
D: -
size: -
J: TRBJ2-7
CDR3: CASGFGDLGSYEQYF
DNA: TGTGCTAGTGGTTTCGGGGATTTGGGTTCCTACGAGCAGTACTTC

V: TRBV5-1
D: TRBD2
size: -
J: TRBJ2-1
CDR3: CASSSIAGGNEQFF
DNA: TGCGCCAGCAGCTCAATAGCGGGGGGGAATGAGCAGTTCTTC

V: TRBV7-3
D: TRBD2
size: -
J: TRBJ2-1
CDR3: CASSLGLAGYNEQFF
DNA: TGTGCCAGCAGCTTGGGACTAGCGGGATACAATGAGCAGTTCTTC

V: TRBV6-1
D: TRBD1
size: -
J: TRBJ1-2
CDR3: CASTPDRGYGYTF
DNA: TGTGCCAGCACCCCGGACAGGGGCTATGGCTACACCTTC

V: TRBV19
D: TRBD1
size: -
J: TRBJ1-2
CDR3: CASSMIRDSNYGYTF
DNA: TGTGCCAGTAGTATGATTCGGGACAGCAACTATGGCTACACCTTC

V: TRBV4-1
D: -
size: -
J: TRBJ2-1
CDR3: CASSQDRSFSSYNEQFF
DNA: TGCGCCAGCAGCCAAGACAGGTCCTTCAGCTCCTACAATGAGCAGTTCTTC

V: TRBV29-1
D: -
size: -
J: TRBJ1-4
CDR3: CSVDRGGEKLFF
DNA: TGCAGCGTTGACAGGGGCGGGGAAAAACTGTTTTTT

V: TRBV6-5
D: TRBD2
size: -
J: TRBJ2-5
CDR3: CASSSWRGGQETQYF
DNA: TGTGCCAGCAGTTCGTGGCGGGGGGGCCAAGAGACCCAGTACTTC

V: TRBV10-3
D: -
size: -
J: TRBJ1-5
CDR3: CAIRGGSNQPQHF
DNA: TGTGCCATCAGGGGAGGAAGCAATCAGCCCCAGCATTTT

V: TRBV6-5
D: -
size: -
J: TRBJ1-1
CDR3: CASSYSGMTVNTEAFF
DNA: TGTGCCAGCAGTTACTCAGGAATGACAGTGAACACTGAAGCTTTCTTT

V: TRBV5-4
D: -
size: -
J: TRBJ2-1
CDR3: CASSLGGGAETSYNEQFF
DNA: TGTGCCAGCAGCTTGGGTGGCGGGGCCGAGACCTCCTACAATGAGCAGTTCTTC

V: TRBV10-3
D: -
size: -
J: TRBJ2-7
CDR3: CAISESLGKSYEQYF
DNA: TGTGCCATCAGTGAGTCGCTCGGGAAAAGCTACGAGCAGTACTTC

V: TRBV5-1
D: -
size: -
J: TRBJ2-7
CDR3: CASRRFTYEQYF
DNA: TGCGCCAGCAGACGGTTTACCTACGAGCAGTACTTC

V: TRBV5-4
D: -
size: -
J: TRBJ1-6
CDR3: CASSFAGKGSYNSPLHF
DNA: TGTGCCAGCAGCTTTGCAGGGAAAGGCTCCTATAATTCACCCCTCCACTTT

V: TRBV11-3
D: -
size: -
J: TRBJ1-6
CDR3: CASSSSGTQNSPLHF
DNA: TGTGCCAGCAGCTCCTCCGGGACACAGAATTCACCCCTCCACTTT

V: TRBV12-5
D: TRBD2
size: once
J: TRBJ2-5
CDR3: CASGRVWTSGREETQYF
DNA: TGTGCTAGTGGTCGAGTTTGGACTAGCGGGAGGGAAGAGACCCAGTACTTC

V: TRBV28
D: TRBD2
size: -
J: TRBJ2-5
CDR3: CASSVTSGEQYF
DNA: TGTGCCAGCAGTGTTACTAGCGGGGAGCAGTACTTC

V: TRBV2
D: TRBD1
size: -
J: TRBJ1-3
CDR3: CASRDRDPDSGNTIYF
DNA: TGTGCCAGCAGGGACAGGGATCCAGACTCTGGAAACACCATATATTTT

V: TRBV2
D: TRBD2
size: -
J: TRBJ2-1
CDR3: CASSAPTSGRSPYNEQFF
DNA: TGTGCCAGCAGTGCTCCGACTAGCGGGAGGAGTCCCTACAATGAGCAGTTCTTC

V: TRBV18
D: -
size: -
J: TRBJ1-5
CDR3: CASSPRAGDPWPQHF
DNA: TGTGCCAGCTCACCACGGGCGGGGGACCCTTGGCCCCAGCATTTT

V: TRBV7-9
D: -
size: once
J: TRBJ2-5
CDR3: CASSLVIGGTQYF
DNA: TGTGCCAGCAGCTTAGTTATCGGCGGGACCCAGTACTTC

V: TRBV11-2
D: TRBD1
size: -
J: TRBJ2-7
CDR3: CASSADRVAGEQYF
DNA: TGTGCCAGCAGCGCCGACAGGGTAGCTGGGGAGCAGTACTTC

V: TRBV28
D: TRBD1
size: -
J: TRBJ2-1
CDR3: CASSVLGQGYNEQFF
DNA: TGTGCCAGCAGTGTCTTAGGACAGGGCTACAATGAGCAGTTCTTC

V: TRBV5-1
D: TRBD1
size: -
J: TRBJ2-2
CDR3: CASRPDRAVNTGELFF
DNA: TGCGCCAGCAGGCCTGACAGGGCTGTAAACACCGGGGAGCTGTTTTTT

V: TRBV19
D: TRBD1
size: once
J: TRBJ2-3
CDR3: CASSISLGQGRADTQYF
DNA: TGTGCCAGTAGTATCAGTCTCGGACAGGGTCGGGCAGATACGCAGTATTTT

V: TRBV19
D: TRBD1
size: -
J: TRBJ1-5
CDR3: CASSIPQGVVFRNQPQHF
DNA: TGTGCCAGTAGTATCCCTCAGGGGGTTGTGTTCCGCAATCAGCCCCAGCATTTT

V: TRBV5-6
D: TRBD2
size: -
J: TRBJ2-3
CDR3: CASSSRASGLRGDTQYF
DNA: TGTGCCAGCAGCTCAAGGGCTAGCGGACTTCGGGGAGATACGCAGTATTTT

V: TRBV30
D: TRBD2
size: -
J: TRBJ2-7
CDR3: CAWSGRTSGRIYEQYF
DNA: TGTGCCTGGAGCGGCAGAACTAGCGGGAGAATCTACGAGCAGTACTTC

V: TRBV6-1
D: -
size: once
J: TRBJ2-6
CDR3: CASSEAEGRAGANVLTF
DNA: TGTGCCAGCAGTGAAGCTGAGGGCCGTGCCGGGGCCAACGTCCTGACTTTC

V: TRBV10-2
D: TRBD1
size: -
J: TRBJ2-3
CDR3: CASSGTGGHTDTQYF
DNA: TGCGCCAGCAGTGGAACAGGGGGACACACAGATACGCAGTATTTT

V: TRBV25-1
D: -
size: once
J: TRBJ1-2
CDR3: CASSFAPGYGYTF
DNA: TGTGCCAGCAGTTTTGCGCCGGGCTATGGCTACACCTTC

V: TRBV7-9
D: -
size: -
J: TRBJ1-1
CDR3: CASSSQDGFTVEAFF
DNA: TGTGCCAGCAGCTCACAAGACGGCTTTACAGTGGAAGCTTTCTTT

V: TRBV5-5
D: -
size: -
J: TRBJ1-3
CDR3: CASSPVYSYSGNTIYF
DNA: TGTGCCAGCAGCCCGGTGTACAGTTACTCTGGAAACACCATATATTTT

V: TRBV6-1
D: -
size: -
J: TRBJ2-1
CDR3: CASRKWTVGSEQFF
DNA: TGTGCCAGCAGAAAATGGACAGTAGGTAGTGAGCAGTTCTTC

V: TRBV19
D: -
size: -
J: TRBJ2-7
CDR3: CATNRSTRSCGCEQYF
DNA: TGTGCCACCAACCGGAGCACAAGATCATGCGGTTGTGAGCAGTACTTC

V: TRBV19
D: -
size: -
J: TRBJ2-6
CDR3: CASRLRGSGANVLTF
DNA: TGTGCCAGTAGGCTTAGGGGATCTGGGGCCAACGTCCTGACTTTC

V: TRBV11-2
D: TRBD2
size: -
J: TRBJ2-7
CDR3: CASSFRGEYEQYF
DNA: TGTGCCAGCAGCTTTCGGGGGGAATACGAGCAGTACTTC

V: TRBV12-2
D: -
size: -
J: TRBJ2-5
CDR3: CASRSNTLTGGLGQETQYF
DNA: TGTGCAAGTCGCTCGAATACGTTAACAGGGGGCCTCGGGCAAGAGACCCAGTACTTC

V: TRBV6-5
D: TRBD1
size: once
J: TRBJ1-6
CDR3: CASSRQGVAPLHF
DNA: TGTGCCAGCAGCAGACAGGGGGTGGCACCCCTCCACTTT

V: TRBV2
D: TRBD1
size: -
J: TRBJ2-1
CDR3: CAYTSRGQSYNEQFF
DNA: TGTGCCTACACCAGCCGGGGACAGTCCTACAATGAGCAGTTCTTC

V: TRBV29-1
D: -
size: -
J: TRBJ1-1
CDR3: CSASNTEAFF
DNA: TGCAGCGCCTCGAACACTGAAGCTTTCTTT

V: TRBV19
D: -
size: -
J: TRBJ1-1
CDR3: CASSPREGVNTEAFF
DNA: TGTGCCAGTAGTCCCCGTGAGGGGGTGAACACTGAAGCTTTCTTT

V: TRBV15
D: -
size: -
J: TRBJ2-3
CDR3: CATSTVWDSSTDTQYF
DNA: TGTGCCACCAGCACCGTGTGGGACTCAAGCACAGATACGCAGTATTTT

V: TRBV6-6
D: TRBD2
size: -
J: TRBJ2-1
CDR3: CASSYSSGGSYNEQFF
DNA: TGTGCCAGCAGTTACTCTAGCGGGGGCTCCTACAATGAGCAGTTCTTC

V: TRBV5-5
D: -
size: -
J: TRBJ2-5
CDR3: CASTRYSIETQYF
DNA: TGTGCCAGCACCCGGTACTCGATAGAGACCCAGTACTTC

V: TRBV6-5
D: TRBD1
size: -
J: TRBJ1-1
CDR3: CASSRGQAMNTEAFF
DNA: TGTGCCAGCAGCCGGGGACAGGCCATGAACACTGAAGCTTTCTTT